The 31 T cell receptor beta chains listed next were all sequenced from one sample in a study of early T cells in non-severe SARS-CoV-2 infection. One entry per CDR3 protein results from TCRdb running MiXCR on the 5' RACE reads. Of 20,000 to 25,000 distinct CDR3 sequences in the sample, 5% were seen once. The sample consisted of whole blood. These receptors were taken from an adult who was a healthcare worker with PCR-confirmed SARS-CoV-2 infection or an uninfected control (not recorded which).

This clonotype was counted only a few times. The chain uses TRBV5-1 and TRBJ2-1, with D unclear. The CDR3 runs to 14 residues. V was shortened by 0 bases and J by 3 bases, with 7 bases between the two germline ends. Germline V gene sequence: CDR1 SGHRS, CDR2 YFSETQ. CDR3 sequence reads: CASSLATDYNEQFF. The DNA for the CDR3 is TGCGCCAGCAGCTTGGCCACAGACTACAATGAGCAGTTCTTC.

This rearrangement joins TRBV4-3 to TRBJ2-1; D is unresolved. With 4 bases removed from V and 0 bases from J, the gap between germline ends came to 13 bases. Germline CDR1 and CDR2: LGHNA and YSLEER. The CDR3 runs to 16 residues. The CDR3 DNA reads as TGCGCCAGCAGCCTTCTGCCGGGTTACTCCTACAATGAGCAGTTCTTC. It translates to CASSLLPGYSYNEQFF.

This chain uses TRBV4-2 with TRBJ2-3; D possibly corresponds to TRBD2 (5 bases). The V and J ends lost 1 base and 2 bases respectively, with 13 bases between them. The CDR3 loop spans 16 amino acids. Germline-derived CDR1 and CDR2 are LGHNA and YNFKEQ. The CDR3, as DNA: TGTGCCAGCAGCCAAGCGGCGGAGGCCGCCACAGATACGCAGTATTTT. This translates into CASSQAAEAATDTQYF.

This clonotype showed up many times. The chain has TRBV10-2 and TRBJ2-1; 8 bases map to TRBD1. The germline gives CDR1 WSHSY, CDR2 SAAADI. The length of the CDR3 is 11 residues. Trimming removed 8 bases from V and 7 bases from J; junction bases left unmatched: 1. CDR3 DNA sequence: TGCGCCAGCCAGGGGGCGAATGAGCAGTTCTTC. It yields the protein CASQGANEQFF.

This rearrangement joins TRBV29-1 to TRBJ1-1; D gene unclear. The germline V gene encodes CDR1 SQVTM and CDR2 ANQGSEA. The CDR3 runs 13 residues. The germline V and J ends were trimmed by 4 bases and 0 bases, with 9 bases remaining between them. This chain's CDR3 is CSVAQTLNTEAFF. The CDR3 nucleotides read TGCAGCGTTGCGCAGACGCTGAACACTGAAGCTTTCTTT.

The chain employs TRBV7-2 and TRBJ2-2, with 10 bases that match TRBD1. V lost 5 bases and J lost 7; bases outside the gene matches: 13. The length of the CDR3 is 17 residues. Germline lookup yields CDR1 SGHTA and CDR2 FQGNSA. The CDR3 spells CASSHTGTGEKVGELFF. DNA for the CDR3: TGTGCCAGCAGCCACACCGGGACAGGGGAAAAGGTCGGGGAGCTGTTTTTT.

The chain has TRBV6-2 or TRBV6-3 and TRBJ1-1, with 7 bases matching TRBD1. The germline CDR1 and CDR2 sequences are MNHEY and SVGEGT. The CDR3 length is 12 residues. After removal of 7 bases from V and 7 bases from J, the junction contained 6 bases not matched to a gene. This CDR3 reads CASKSGQNEAFF. CDR3 sequence (DNA): TGTGCCAGCAAATCGGGACAGAATGAAGCTTTCTTT.

V is TRBV7-3 and J is TRBJ1-1; D is undetermined. Trimming left V 5 bases short and J 7 bases short, with 14 bases between. This CDR3 comprises 13 residues. CDR1 is SGHTA and CDR2 is FQGTGA in the germline V gene. The CDR3 DNA reads TGTGCCAGCAGCCTGGGTCCCCGGGGTGAAGCTTTCTTT. Translated: CASSLGPRGEAFF.

In this sample, this clonotype turned up many times. The chain employs TRBV7-9 and TRBJ1-1, with D unclear. Trimming removed 5 bases from V and 1 base from J, with 11 bases in between. CDR3 length: 14 amino acids. Germline-derived CDR1 and CDR2 are SEHNR and FQNEAQ (reference sequence). This CDR3 is CASSTYRTNTEAFF. The CDR3 coding sequence is TGTGCCAGCAGCACCTACCGGACGAACACTGAAGCTTTCTTT.

A few counts support this clonotype. The J gene is TRBJ2-2, the V gene TRBV27, with a weak D call TRBD1 (6 bases). This CDR3 spans 14 amino acids. The V gene's germline CDR1 is MNHEY and CDR2 SMNVEV (reference sequence). V gave up 0 bases and J gave up 5 bases, with 7 bases separating them. CDR3 amino acids: CASSLSGATGELFF. CDR3 DNA sequence: TGTGCCAGCAGTTTATCGGGGGCAACCGGGGAGCTGTTTTTT.

At least ten counts were recorded for this clonotype. The gene calls are TRBV4-3 and TRBJ2-5; the D gene is possibly TRBD1 (8 bases). V lost 3 bases and J lost 5, with 19 bases in between. Germline V lookup: CDR1 LGHNA, CDR2 YSLEER. The CDR3 has 16 residues. Here the CDR3 reads CASSQDGQGGVETQYF. CDR3 nucleotide sequence: TGCGCCAGCAGCCAGGATGGACAGGGAGGGGTTGAGACCCAGTACTTC.

This clonotype has only a few counts. V gene TRBV20-1 combines with J gene TRBJ2-7; TRBD1 agrees at 7 bases. CDR3 length equals 13 residues. The germline V gene has CDR1 DFQATT and CDR2 SNEGSKA (reference sequence). V dropped 3 bases and J dropped 3; count of bases not matched to a gene: 5. The CDR3 reads CSASRQGSYEQYF. DNA for the CDR3: TGCAGTGCTAGTAGACAGGGTAGCTACGAGCAGTACTTC.

This clonotype was recorded a few times. The genes are TRBV28 and TRBJ2-7; no reliable D call. The CDR3 has 14 amino acids. Trimming took 3 bases from V and 2 from J, leaving 11 bases between them. Looked up from germline, CDR1 is MDHEN and CDR2 is SYDVKM. Here the CDR3 reads CASSFSDKTYEQYF. CDR3 in DNA: TGTGCCAGCAGTTTCTCCGACAAGACCTACGAGCAGTACTTC. The complete variable domain, with remaining parts taken from reference TRBV28 and TRBJ2-7, reads DVKVTQSSRYLVKRTGEKVFLECVQDMDHENMFWYRQDPGLGLRLIYFSYDVKMKEKGDIPEGYSVSREKKERFSLILESASTNQTSMYLCASSFSDKTYEQYFGPGTRLTVT.

There are a few counts of this clonotype. The chain's CDR3 is CASRPTGANYGYTF. The DNA for the CDR3 is TGTGCCAGCAGGCCGACAGGGGCTAACTATGGCTACACCTTC. The chain joins TRBV6-2 or TRBV6-3 to TRBJ1-2; 8 bases match TRBD1. Germline V gene lookup returns CDR1 MNHEY and CDR2 SVGEGT. This CDR3 region has 14 residues. With V trimmed by 6 bases and J by 0 bases, 3 bases remained unmatched.

The chain links TRBV7-2 to TRBJ2-5; D is undetermined. CDR3 length equals 15 residues. Germline assignment: CDR1 SGHTA and CDR2 FQGNSA. Trimming cost V 1 base and J 8 bases, with 17 bases left between them. Here the CDR3 reads CASSLGATTKITQYF. Here the CDR3 DNA reads TGTGCCAGCAGCTTAGGAGCGACGACCAAGATTACCCAGTACTTC.

This clonotype was recorded at least ten times. The chain combines TRBV18 with TRBJ2-2; D gene ambiguous. Trimming removed 3 bases from V and 3 bases from J, with 14 bases in between. The CDR3 runs 16 residues. From germline, CDR1 is KGHSH and CDR2 LQKENI. CDR3 sequence (DNA): TGTGCCAGCTCACCCGGACGGAATACCCACACCGGGGAGCTGTTTTTT. This encodes CASSPGRNTHTGELFF. Complete variable domain (other parts from reference TRBV18 and TRBJ2-2): NAGVMQNPRHLVRRRGQEARLRCSPMKGHSHVYWYRQLPEEGLKFMVYLQKENIIDESGMPKERFSAEFPKEGPSILRIQQVVRGDSAAYFCASSPGRNTHTGELFFGEGSRLTVL.

This clonotype has ten or more counts. This chain connects TRBV5-1 to TRBJ2-7; D may be TRBD1 (5 bases). This CDR3 is built from 14 residues. Germline V gene lookup returns CDR1 SGHRS and CDR2 YFSETQ. V was clipped by 4 bases and J by 2 bases, with 13 bases between them. In nucleotides, the CDR3 is TGCGCCAGCAGCCCAGAGACAGCCACCTACGAGCAGTACTTC. It specifies CASSPETATYEQYF.

This clonotype was observed a few times. J is TRBJ2-1 and V is TRBV9; a possible D gene is TRBD2 (6 bases). Trimming pared 0 bases from V and 5 bases from J, leaving 18 bases between. The CDR3 is 17 residues long. Germline V gives CDR1 SGDLS, CDR2 YYNGEE. The CDR3, as DNA: TGTGCCAGCAGCGTAGAGTGGGCAGGGAGGTTAAACAATGAGCAGTTCTTC. Translated, it gives CASSVEWAGRLNNEQFF. Complete variable domain (other parts from reference TRBV9 and TRBJ2-1): DSGVTQTPKHLITATGQRVTLRCSPRSGDLSVYWYQQSLDQGLQFLIQYYNGEERAKGNILERFSAQQFPDLHSELNLSSLELGDSALYFCASSVEWAGRLNNEQFFGPGTRLTVL.

This clonotype was counted a few times. The V gene is TRBV6-1, the J gene TRBJ2-1; D is unresolved. The CDR3 covers 14 residues. V gave up 0 bases and J gave up 9 bases, with 12 bases separating them. Germline V CDR1 and CDR2: MNHNS, SASEGT. The CDR3, as DNA: TGTGCCAGCAGTGAAGCTTGGAGACGGCCTGAGCAGTTCTTC. Its protein is CASSEAWRRPEQFF.

There are a few counts of this clonotype. The chain is built from TRBV11-2 and TRBJ2-1, with D tentatively TRBD2 (5 bases). V was pared by 1 base and J by 2 bases, with 9 bases between. From germline, CDR1 is SGHAT and CDR2 FQNNGV. The length of the CDR3 is 15 residues. The CDR3 region is CASSLGLGTYNEQFF. Here the CDR3 DNA reads TGTGCCAGCAGCTTAGGCCTCGGGACCTACAATGAGCAGTTCTTC.

This clonotype was detected ten times or more. The chain couples TRBV5-1 to TRBJ1-1, with no clear D. The V end was cut by 1 base, the J end by 0 bases, with 4 bases between. The CDR3 spans 13 residues. In germline, CDR1 is SGHRS, CDR2 YFSETQ. CDR3 DNA sequence: TGCGCCAGCAGCTTGTTGGTGAACACTGAAGCTTTCTTT. Its protein is CASSLLVNTEAFF.

This clonotype turned up a few times. The chain recombines TRBV18 with TRBJ1-2, with D unresolved. Between the trimmed V and J ends, which lost 3 bases and 7 bases, there was a span of 15 bases. CDR1 and CDR2 (germline): KGHSH, LQKENI. The CDR3 runs 14 residues. The CDR3 bases are TGTGCCAGCTCACCGGACTTAACGACCCTTGGCTACACCTTC. This sequence encodes CASSPDLTTLGYTF.

The chain recombines TRBV28 with TRBJ2-7; 7 bases are shared with TRBD1. In germline, CDR1 is MDHEN, CDR2 SYDVKM. This CDR3 contains 14 residues. Trimming took 3 bases from V and 7 from J; bases not matched to a gene: 9. The CDR3 is CASSFPDRVAEQYF. The CDR3 DNA is TGTGCCAGCAGTTTTCCTGACAGGGTCGCTGAGCAGTACTTC.

This clonotype was counted a few times. This chain joins TRBV18 and TRBJ2-3; no definite D call. CDR1 is KGHSH, CDR2 LQKENI, per germline. V was trimmed by 2 bases and J by 1 base, leaving 10 bases between them. The CDR3 length is 15 residues. The chain's CDR3 is CASSPGTLGTDTQYF. The CDR3 bases are TGTGCCAGCTCACCAGGTACCCTGGGCACAGATACGCAGTATTTT.

This clonotype has ten or more counts. The gene calls are TRBV7-6 and TRBJ2-6; a weak D match, TRBD1 (5 bases). The CDR3 is made up of 17 amino acids. V dropped 1 base and J dropped 2 bases, with 12 bases sitting between them. Germline V gene sequence: CDR1 SGHVS, CDR2 FNYEAQ. CDR3 sequence (DNA): TGTGCCAGCAGCTTAGGGACACATAATACTGGGGCCAACGTCCTGACTTTC. Its translation is CASSLGTHNTGANVLTF.

The sample holds many counts of this clonotype. The chain uses TRBV6-5 and TRBJ2-2; D is unresolved. This CDR3 region has 11 residues. The ends were cut back, 5 bases at V and 7 bases at J, with 5 bases in the middle. Germline V gene sequence: CDR1 MNHEY, CDR2 SVGAGI. CDR3 residues: CASSQVGELFF. In nucleotides, the CDR3 is TGTGCCAGCAGTCAGGTCGGGGAGCTGTTTTTT.

The sample holds many counts of this clonotype. The chain employs TRBV6-6 and TRBJ1-6; TRBD1 agrees at 8 bases. The CDR3 contains 14 residues. V was clipped by 6 bases and J by 8 bases; unmatched bases: 6. Germline V gene sequence: CDR1 MNHNY, CDR2 SVGAGI (reference sequence). CDR3 protein: CASSRTGNYSPLHF. The CDR3 nucleotides are TGTGCCAGCAGCCGGACAGGGAATTATTCACCCCTCCACTTT.

This clonotype is medium-sized (0.01 to 0.1%). The chain couples TRBV13 to TRBJ1-1; 8 nucleotides line up with TRBD1. V lost 5 bases, J lost 0 bases, and 2 bases stayed unmatched. The CDR3 has 14 residues. Germline CDR1 reads PRHDT; CDR2 reads FYEKMQ (reference sequence). Here the CDR3 DNA reads TGTGCCAGCAGCCCAGGGGGCGTGAACACTGAAGCTTTCTTT. This sequence encodes CASSPGGVNTEAFF.

This clonotype has ten or more counts. The rearrangement uses TRBV27 and TRBJ2-1, with 7 bases identical to TRBD1. Germline V gene data show CDR1 as MNHEY and CDR2 as SMNVEV (reference sequence). J was trimmed by 7 bases and V by 7 bases; bases with no gene match: 10. This CDR3 spans 14 amino acids. CDR3 coding DNA: TGTGCCAGCAATAAGCCCGGGACAGCTAATGAGCAGTTCTTC. It yields the protein CASNKPGTANEQFF.

This clonotype was seen ten or more times. The V call is TRBV29-1, the J call TRBJ1-1; D not resolved. Deletions cut 2 bases from V and 5 bases from J, with 15 bases between. Germline V lookup: CDR1 SQVTM, CDR2 ANQGSEA. The CDR3 loop spans 14 amino acids. This chain's CDR3 is CSVESPQGWTEAFF. As DNA, the CDR3 is TGCAGCGTTGAAAGTCCCCAAGGTTGGACTGAAGCTTTCTTT.

Many counts were recorded for this clonotype. V and J are TRBV7-6 and TRBJ2-7; D perhaps matches TRBD2 (5 bases). CDR3 length: 15 amino acids. Trimming stripped 4 bases from V and 1 base from J, with 14 bases between. Germline CDR1 is SGHVS and CDR2 is FNYEAQ. In nucleotides, the CDR3 is TGTGCCAGCAGCTCAAGCGGTTACTCGTCCTACGAGCAGTACTTC. This codes for CASSSSGYSSYEQYF.